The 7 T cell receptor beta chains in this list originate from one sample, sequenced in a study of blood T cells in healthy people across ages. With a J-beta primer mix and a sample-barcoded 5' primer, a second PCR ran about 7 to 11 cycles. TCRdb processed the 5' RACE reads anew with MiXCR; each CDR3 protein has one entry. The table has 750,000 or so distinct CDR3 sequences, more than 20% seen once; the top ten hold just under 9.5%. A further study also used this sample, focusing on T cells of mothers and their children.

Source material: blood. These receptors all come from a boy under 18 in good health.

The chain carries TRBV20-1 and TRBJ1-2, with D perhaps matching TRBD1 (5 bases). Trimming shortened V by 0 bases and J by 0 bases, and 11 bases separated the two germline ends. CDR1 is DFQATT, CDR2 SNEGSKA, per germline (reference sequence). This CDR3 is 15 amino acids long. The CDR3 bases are TGCAGTGCTAGAGATATCAGGGAATCTAACTATGGCTACACCTTC. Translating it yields CSARDIRESNYGYTF.

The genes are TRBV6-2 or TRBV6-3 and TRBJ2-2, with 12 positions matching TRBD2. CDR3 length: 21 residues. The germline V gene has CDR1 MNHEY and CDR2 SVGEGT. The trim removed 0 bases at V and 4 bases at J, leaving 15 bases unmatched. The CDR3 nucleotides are TGTGCCAGCAGTTACTCGAGTAATCTAGCGGGAGGGCCGATTAGCACCGGGGAGCTGTTTTTT. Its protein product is CASSYSSNLAGGPISTGELFF.

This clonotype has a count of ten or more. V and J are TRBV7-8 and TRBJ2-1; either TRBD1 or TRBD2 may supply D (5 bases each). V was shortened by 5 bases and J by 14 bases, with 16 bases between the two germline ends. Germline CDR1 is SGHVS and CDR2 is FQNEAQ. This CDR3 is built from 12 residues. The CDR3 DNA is TGTGCCAGCAGCCCAACTCCGGGACCAGAGTTCTTC. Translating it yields CASSPTPGPEFF.

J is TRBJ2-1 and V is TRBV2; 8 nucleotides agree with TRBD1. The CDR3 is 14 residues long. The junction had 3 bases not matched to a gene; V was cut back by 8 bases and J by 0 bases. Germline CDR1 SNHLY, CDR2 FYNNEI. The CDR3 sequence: CASQDRVSYNEQFF. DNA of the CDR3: TGTGCCAGCCAGGACAGGGTCTCCTACAATGAGCAGTTCTTC.

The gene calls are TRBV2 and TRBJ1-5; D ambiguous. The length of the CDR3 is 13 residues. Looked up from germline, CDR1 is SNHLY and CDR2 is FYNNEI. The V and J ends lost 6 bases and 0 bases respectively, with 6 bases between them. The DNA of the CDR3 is TGTGCCAGCAGGAAAGATAGCAATCAGCCCCAGCATTTT. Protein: CASRKDSNQPQHF.

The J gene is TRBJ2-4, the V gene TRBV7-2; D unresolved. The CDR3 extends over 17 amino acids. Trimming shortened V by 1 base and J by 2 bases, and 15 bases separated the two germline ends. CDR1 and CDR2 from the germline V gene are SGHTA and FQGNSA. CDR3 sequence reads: CASSLGWPGDSKNIQYF. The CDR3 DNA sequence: TGTGCCAGCAGCTTAGGATGGCCCGGAGACTCCAAAAACATTCAGTACTTC.

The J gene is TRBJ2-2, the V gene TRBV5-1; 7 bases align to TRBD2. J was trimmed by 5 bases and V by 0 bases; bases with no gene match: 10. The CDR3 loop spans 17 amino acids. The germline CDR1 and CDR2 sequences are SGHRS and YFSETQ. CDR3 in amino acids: CASSLVTGGPRTGELFF. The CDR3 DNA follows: TGCGCCAGCAGCTTGGTTACGGGGGGTCCGAGGACCGGGGAGCTGTTTTTT. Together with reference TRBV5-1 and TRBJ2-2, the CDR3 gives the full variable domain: KAGVTQTPRYLIKTRGQQVTLSCSPISGHRSVSWYQQTPGQGLQFLFEYFSETQRNKGNFPGRFSGRQFSNSRSEMNVSTLELGDSALYLCASSLVTGGPRTGELFFGEGSRLTVL.